These T cell receptor beta chains were read from a single sample in a study of glioma-infiltrating T cells. TCRdb analysed the multiplex PCR reads with MiXCR anew, one entry per CDR3 protein. The sample lists thousands of distinct CDR3 sequences; over 40% were seen once. The sequenced sample consisted of glioma tissue, nonneoplastic brain tissue, or PBMCs (not recorded which). The receptors shown here come from a human donor with low-grade glioma or glioblastoma, undergoing nonglioma brain surgery, or in good health (not recorded which). Each CDR3 is given with its conserved first and last residue. Each record gives: D gene, V gene, clone size, J gene, CDR3 protein, CDR3 DNA. The D gene is left open where the match is weak. The size field is filled for only some rows; it gives once, few, many or a size class.

>-|TRBV19|many|TRBJ2-1
CASSIRETHNEQFF
TGTGCCAGTAGTATCCGGGAGACCCACAATGAGCAGTTCTTC
>-|TRBV24-1|few|TRBJ2-1
CATSDLSYNEQFF
TGTGCCACCAGTGATTTGTCCTACAATGAGCAGTTCTTC
>TRBD2|TRBV6-2/TRBV6-3|many|TRBJ2-1
CASSYIRTSGGDYNEQFF
TGTGCCAGCAGTTACATCAGGACTAGCGGGGGAGATTACAATGAGCAGTTCTTC
>-|TRBV2|-|TRBJ2-1
CASSVAGQLNSEQFF
TGTGCCAGCAGTGTGGCAGGGCAACTAAACAGTGAGCAGTTCTTC
>TRBD2|TRBV7-2|-|TRBJ2-1
CASSLSAGTYNEQFF
TGTGCCAGCAGCTTATCAGCGGGAACCTACAATGAGCAGTTCTTC
>-|TRBV28|medium-sized|TRBJ1-2
CASSFRGGAGGYTF
TGTGCCAGCAGTTTCCGTGGCGGCGCGGGTGGCTACACCTTC
>TRBD2|TRBV6-6|-|TRBJ2-7
CASSSLAGAMYEQYF
TGTGCCAGCAGTTCGTTAGCGGGGGCCATGTACGAGCAGTACTTC
>-|TRBV25-1|medium-sized|TRBJ1-2
CASGTAPYGYTF
TGTGCCAGTGGAACAGCCCCCTATGGCTACACCTTC
>TRBD1|TRBV6-1|medium-sized|TRBJ2-7
CASTDQGVDEQYF
TGTGCCAGCACCGACCAGGGGGTGGACGAGCAGTACTTC
>-|TRBV3-1|large|TRBJ1-6
CASSQDGAANSPLHF
TGTGCCAGCAGCCAAGATGGAGCGGCCAATTCACCCCTCCACTTT
>TRBD1|TRBV4-1|once|TRBJ2-5
CASSQTGTGGWGETQCF
TGCGCCAGCAGCCAAACCGGGACAGGGGGCTGGGGAGAGACCCAGTGCTTC
>-|TRBV7-9|many|TRBJ2-1
CASSLEPKVRFF
TGTGCCAGCAGCTTAGAACCCAAGGTCCGGTTCTTC
>-|TRBV14|many|TRBJ2-3
CASSVVSGTQYF
TGTGCCAGCAGCGTTGTATCCGGTACGCAGTATTTT
>TRBD2|TRBV7-2|medium-sized|TRBJ2-3
CASSALRASGSPLDTQYF
TGTGCCAGCAGCGCCTTAAGGGCTAGCGGGAGCCCCTTGGATACGCAGTATTTT
>TRBD1|TRBV4-2|-|TRBJ2-7
CASSSVGQVGVGYEQYF
TGTGCCAGCAGCTCCGTCGGACAGGTGGGGGTCGGGTACGAGCAGTACTTC
>TRBD1|TRBV5-8|-|TRBJ2-3
CASSSGGGTDTQYF
TGTGCCAGCAGCTCAGGGGGCGGCACAGATACGCAGTATTTT
>-|TRBV13|-|TRBJ2-5
CASSLTREETQYF
TGTGCCAGCAGCTTAACCAGGGAGGAGACCCAGTACTTC
>-|TRBV19|medium-sized|TRBJ2-1
CASSSGANNEQFF
TGTGCCAGTAGTAGCGGGGCGAACAATGAGCAGTTCTTC
>TRBD1|TRBV12-3/TRBV12-4|many|TRBJ2-2
CASSNRGNGELFF
TGTGCCAGCAGTAACAGGGGAAACGGGGAGCTGTTTTTT
>-|TRBV7-8|-|TRBJ2-3
CASSLDSLVFTDTQYF
TGTGCCAGCAGCTTAGATTCTTTAGTCTTCACCGATACGCAGTATTTT
>TRBD1|TRBV6-5|-|TRBJ1-4
CASRGTRGNEKLFF
TGTGCCAGCAGGGGGACCAGGGGGAATGAAAAACTGTTTTTT
>-|TRBV15|-|TRBJ1-2
CATNQTSMYLCVSSFTRGGYTF
-
>TRBD2|TRBV7-3|medium-sized|TRBJ2-3
CASRSGAGVGTDTQYF
TGTGCCAGCAGGTCCGGGGCGGGAGTCGGTACAGATACGCAGTATTTT
>-|TRBV19|large|TRBJ2-1
CASSMFWGENEQFF
TGTGCCAGTAGTATGTTTTGGGGAGAGAATGAGCAGTTCTTC
>-|TRBV4-1|-|TRBJ2-2
CASSQEPSGELFF
TGCGCCAGCAGCCAAGAACCCAGCGGGGAGCTGTTTTTT
>-|TRBV27|-|TRBJ1-1
CASSSGLKAFF
TGTGCCAGCAGTTCGGGATTGAAAGCTTTCTTT
>-|TRBV27|many|TRBJ1-1
CASSFLGLRNTEAFF
TGTGCCAGCAGTTTCCTGGGACTGCGGAACACTGAAGCTTTCTTT
>-|TRBV6-2/TRBV6-3|-|TRBJ1-5
CASSYSQGTDSNQPQHF
TGTGCCAGCAGTTACTCACAGGGCACGGATAGCAATCAGCCCCAGCATTTT
>-|TRBV6-5|-|TRBJ2-7
CASSYSAGSIYEQYF
TGTGCCAGCAGTTACAGCGCAGGCTCAATCTACGAGCAGTACTTC
>-|TRBV2|many|TRBJ2-3
CASSETGSRTADTQYF
TGTGCCAGCAGTGAAACTGGGAGTAGGACAGCAGATACGCAGTATTTT
>-|TRBV27|few|TRBJ1-1
CASSLSGVGTEAFF
TGTGCCAGCAGTTTATCGGGAGTGGGCACTGAAGCTTTCTTT
>-|TRBV7-9|-|TRBJ1-5
CASSSEGGGNQPQHF
TGTGCCAGCAGCTCCGAGGGGGGTGGAAATCAGCCCCAGCATTTT
>TRBD2|TRBV20-1|-|TRBJ2-1
CSASPGLADNEQFF
TGCAGTGCTAGCCCGGGACTAGCGGACAATGAGCAGTTCTTC
>-|TRBV6-2/TRBV6-3|-|TRBJ1-6
CASKAGAESPLHF
TGTGCCAGCAAGGCGGGGGCTGAGTCACCCCTCCACTTT
>-|TRBV5-1|many|TRBJ1-1
CASSPTNVNTEAFF
TGCGCCAGCAGCCCTACGAACGTGAACACTGAAGCTTTCTTT
>-|TRBV28|-|TRBJ2-2
CASSLAGSGELFF
TGTGCCAGCAGTCTAGCAGGGTCCGGGGAGCTGTTTTTT
>TRBD2|TRBV7-2|-|TRBJ2-6
CASSFSGSGANVLTF
TGTGCCAGCAGCTTTAGCGGGAGTGGGGCCAACGTCCTGACTTTC
>-|TRBV11-2|medium-sized|TRBJ2-5
CASSLWRQETQYF
TGTGCCAGCAGCTTATGGCGGCAAGAGACCCAGTACTTC
>-|TRBV14|many|TRBJ2-7
CASSPRTGLGFGEQYF
TGTGCCAGCAGCCCTCGTACCGGACTGGGTTTCGGCGAGCAGTACTTC
>-|TRBV6-1|-|TRBJ2-7
CASSEGETYEQYF
TGTGCCAGCAGTGAAGGGGAAACCTACGAGCAGTACTTC
>TRBD1|TRBV7-2|few|TRBJ2-7
CASRPTGGYEQYF
TGTGCCAGCAGGCCAACAGGGGGTTACGAGCAGTACTTC
>-|TRBV4-1|many|TRBJ1-2
CASSLDENDYGYTF
TGCGCCAGCAGCCTCGATGAGAACGACTATGGCTACACCTTC
>-|TRBV20-1|-|TRBJ2-1
CSASVYGGAIANEQFF
TGCAGTGCATCCGTGTATGGGGGAGCGATAGCGAATGAGCAGTTCTTC
>-|TRBV2|-|TRBJ1-1
CASSERIGGMNTEAFF
TGTGCCAGCAGTGAAAGAATCGGGGGGATGAACACTGAAGCTTTCTTT
>-|TRBV18|medium-sized|TRBJ1-1
CASSPPQGEAFF
TGTGCCAGCTCACCGCCACAGGGTGAAGCTTTCTTT
>TRBD2|TRBV4-1|medium-sized|TRBJ2-1
CASSQGAGGGDEQFF
TGCGCCAGCAGCCAAGGAGCGGGAGGAGGAGATGAGCAGTTCTTC
>TRBD1|TRBV6-1|medium-sized|TRBJ2-7
CASRSNRGLEQYF
TGTGCCAGCAGAAGTAACAGGGGGCTCGAGCAGTACTTC
>-|TRBV5-1|many|TRBJ2-7
CASSLVDSSYEQYF
TGCGCCAGCAGCTTGGTAGACTCCTCCTACGAGCAGTACTTC
>-|TRBV12-3/TRBV12-4|medium-sized|TRBJ1-1
CASSLAMNTEAFF
TGTGCCAGCAGTTTGGCCATGAACACTGAAGCTTTCTTT